Each of the 22 T cell receptor beta chains below was sequenced from the same sample in a study of CD8+ T cells in alopecia areata. RNA was isolated and reverse transcribed to cDNA, the sequencing template. The data were produced by immunoSEQ multiplex PCR, yet TCRdb's version contains in-frame clones alone and is incomplete. The sample includes 110,000 to 150,000 clones, less than 65% seen only once; the top ten take about 40%. Sequencing used CD8+ T cells sorted from blood. The receptors derive from a human donor in good health.

This clone has only one observation. The chain couples TRBV5-6 to TRBJ2-2, with 7 nucleotides matching TRBD1. Looked up from germline, CDR1 is SGHDT and CDR2 is YYEEEE. Trimming removed 4 bases from V and 7 bases from J; junction bases left unmatched: 7. The CDR3 totals 14 residues. CDR3 sequence reads: CASSLTTGIGELFF. CDR3 nucleotide sequence: TGTGCCAGCAGCCTTACGACAGGGATCGGGGAGCTGTTTTTT.

This clone was counted only a few times. The junction does not match germline at one end; this may be a read error. The V and J genes are TRBV10-3 and TRBJ2-7; D not resolved. The germline gives CDR1 ENHRY, CDR2 SYGVKD. The CDR3 length is 14 residues. The CDR3 here is CASSYSGPPHEQYF. CDR3 sequence (DNA): TGTGCCAGCAGTTACTCCGGGCCCCCCCACGAGCAGTACTTC.

This rearrangement joins TRBV6-5 to TRBJ2-7, with TRBD1 identical over 9 bases. The CDR3 has 16 amino acids. The V gene end was trimmed by 4 bases and the J gene end by 4 bases; junction bases not matched to a gene: 11. Germline V CDR1 and CDR2: MNHEY, SVGAGI. CDR3 sequence: CASSFGAPGQGYEQYF. The CDR3, as DNA: TGTGCCAGCAGTTTTGGAGCTCCGGGACAGGGATACGAGCAGTACTTC.

The chain couples TRBV9 to TRBJ2-5; no clear D. This CDR3 comprises 11 residues. Germline lookup yields CDR1 SGDLS and CDR2 YYNGEE. Trimming took 4 bases from V and 2 from J, leaving 3 bases between them. CDR3 in DNA: TGTGCCAGCAGCTCACAAGAGACCCAGTACTTC. Its translation is CASSSQETQYF.

This rearrangement joins TRBV4-1 to TRBJ2-5; D possibly corresponds to TRBD1 (5 bases). V was trimmed by 4 bases and J by 5 bases, leaving 11 bases between them. CDR1 and CDR2 (germline): MGHRA, YSYEKL. The CDR3 loop spans 13 amino acids. The DNA of the CDR3 is TGCGCCAGCAGCCCCAGGGTACCGGAGACCCAGTACTTC. Translated, it gives CASSPRVPETQYF.

The chain carries TRBV19 and TRBJ1-5, with D perhaps matching TRBD1 (5 bases). V gave up 11 bases and J gave up 7 bases, with 15 bases separating them. The germline gives CDR1 LNHDA, CDR2 SQIVND (reference sequence). CDR3 length: 12 residues. CDR3 nucleotide sequence: TGTGCCGCAAACGATGGGGACCAGCCCCAGCATTTT. It translates to CAANDGDQPQHF.

The gene calls are TRBV27 and TRBJ2-5; 7 positions agree with TRBD2. With 4 bases clipped from V and 5 bases from J, the junction kept 10 bases outside the gene matches. Germline V gives CDR1 MNHEY, CDR2 SMNVEV (reference sequence). The CDR3 has 15 residues. CDR3 nucleotide sequence: TGTGCCAGCAGTTCCAAAGCGGGATTGAAGGAGACCCAGTACTTC. Translated: CASSSKAGLKETQYF.

On this clone: The same CDR3 can be traced to other DNA sequences in this sample. This chain uses TRBV27 with TRBJ1-1; D gene ambiguous. Germline V gene sequence: CDR1 MNHEY, CDR2 SMNVEV (reference sequence). Trimming removed 2 bases from V and 0 bases from J, with 7 bases in between. The CDR3 is 14 amino acids. The CDR3 nucleotides read TGTGCCAGCAGTTTAGGCCGAATGAACACTGAAGCTTTCTTT. It translates to CASSLGRMNTEAFF.

This clone was recorded a few times. This chain connects TRBV30 to TRBJ1-5; perhaps TRBD1 as D (6 bases). CDR3 length: 17 amino acids. Between the trimmed V and J ends, which lost 2 bases and 0 bases, there was a span of 17 bases. CDR1 and CDR2 from the germline V gene are GTSNPN and SVGIG (reference sequence). The CDR3 DNA reads as TGTGCCTGGAGTCCCCCGGACAGCTGGAATAGCAATCAGCCCCAGCATTTT. It specifies CAWSPPDSWNSNQPQHF.

This clone appeared a single time. This chain uses TRBV11-2 with TRBJ2-3, with 12 bases identical to TRBD1. CDR3 size: 14 residues. CDR1 and CDR2 (germline): SGHAT, FQNNGV. The J segment lost 6 bases and the V segment lost 9 bases, leaving 7 bases of the junction unmatched. The CDR3 DNA sequence: TGTGCCAGTAGGGACAGGGGGCGATGGGATACGCAGTATTTT. This encodes CASRDRGRWDTQYF.

The chain couples TRBV27 to TRBJ1-5; D remains ambiguous. The CDR3 is made up of 10 amino acids. Germline CDR1 reads MNHEY; CDR2 reads SMNVEV (reference sequence). Between the trimmed V and J ends, which lost 8 bases and 5 bases, there was a span of 4 bases. The CDR3 sequence: CASGHQPQHF. DNA of the CDR3: TGTGCCAGCGGCCATCAGCCCCAGCATTTT.

This clone has just a few counts. The J gene is TRBJ2-5, the V gene TRBV29-1; 8 bases map to TRBD1. J was trimmed by 4 bases and V by 7 bases; bases with no gene match: 8. The V gene's germline CDR1 is SQVTM and CDR2 ANQGSEA. This CDR3 contains 13 residues. The CDR3 nucleotides read TGCAGCGCCCGGACCGGACAGGGAGAGACCCAGTACTTC. As protein: CSARTGQGETQYF.

V usage is TRBV6-5 and J usage is TRBJ2-2; possible D gene TRBD1, 6 bases. Germline-derived CDR1 and CDR2 are MNHEY and SVGAGI. This CDR3 is 12 amino acids long. V lost 8 bases and J 6 bases, leaving 10 bases between the germline ends. CDR3 protein: CASSQGAGELFF. CDR3 coding DNA: TGTGCCAGCTCACAGGGAGCCGGGGAGCTGTTTTTT.

The chain carries TRBV27 and TRBJ1-1; no definite D call. Germline assignment: CDR1 MNHEY and CDR2 SMNVEV (reference sequence). The CDR3 consists of 13 residues. V was clipped by 2 bases and J by 4 bases, with 8 bases between them. The CDR3 nucleotides read TGTGCCAGCAGTTTAGGTCCAGGCACTGAAGCTTTCTTT. This gives the protein CASSLGPGTEAFF.

The rearrangement joins TRBV13 to TRBJ1-2; the D is unclear. V lost 10 bases to trimming and J lost 3 bases, with 24 bases between them. Germline assignment: CDR1 PRHDT and CDR2 FYEKMQ (reference sequence). The CDR3 is 16 amino acids. DNA of the CDR3: TGTGCCACCCAGGAGTGGGGAGCCCCGGCGGACTATGGCTACACCTTC. This encodes CATQEWGAPADYGYTF. The entire variable domain, with the rest obtained from reference TRBV13 and TRBJ1-2, is as follows: AAGVIQSPRHLIKEKRETATLKCYPIPRHDTVYWYQQGPGQDPQFLISFYEKMQSDKGSIPDRFSAQQFSDYHSELNMSSLELGDSALYFCATQEWGAPADYGYTFGSGTRLTVV.

The chain combines TRBV29-1 with TRBJ2-2; TRBD1 matches at 10 bases. The CDR3 is made up of 12 amino acids. Germline CDR1 SQVTM, CDR2 ANQGSEA. V was pared by 7 bases and J by 6 bases, with 2 bases of the junction left unmatched. CDR3 bases: TGCAGCGGTGGACAGGGGGCCGGGGAGCTGTTTTTT. It translates to CSGGQGAGELFF.

The chain employs TRBV5-6 and TRBJ2-7; the match to TRBD2 covers 8 bases. V trimming: 2 bases; J trimming: 5 bases; junction bases outside the gene matches: 6. The CDR3 has 14 residues. The germline gives CDR1 SGHDT, CDR2 YYEEEE. The DNA for the CDR3 is TGTGCCAGCAGCTTTGCAGGACTAGCACACGAGCAGTACTTC. Translated, it gives CASSFAGLAHEQYF.

This chain uses TRBV29-1 with TRBJ1-2, with unresolved D. This CDR3 region has 11 residues. Germline CDR1 and CDR2: SQVTM and ANQGSEA. Trimming pared 2 bases from V and 8 bases from J, leaving 9 bases between. CDR3 sequence: CSVENRLGYTF. The CDR3 nucleotides read TGCAGCGTTGAAAATAGGTTAGGCTACACCTTC.

The chain recombines TRBV13 with TRBJ2-4; weak D call: TRBD1 (5 bases). CDR1 PRHDT and CDR2 FYEKMQ come from the germline V gene (reference sequence). This CDR3 is built from 16 residues. V dropped 1 base and J dropped 8 bases, with 18 bases sitting between them. The CDR3 reads CASSLVGGPREDIQYF. CDR3 DNA sequence: TGTGCCAGCAGCTTAGTTGGCGGACCCAGGGAAGACATTCAGTACTTC.

A few counts support this clone. This rearrangement joins TRBV18 to TRBJ2-7, with TRBD1 matching 10 bases. This CDR3 has 14 residues. Looked up from germline, CDR1 is KGHSH and CDR2 is LQKENI. With V trimmed by 2 bases and J by 3 bases, 1 base remained unmatched. In DNA, the CDR3 is TGTGCCAGCTCACCAGGGGACAGGGGCTACGAGCAGTACTTC. Residues: CASSPGDRGYEQYF.

The chain employs TRBV28 and TRBJ2-1, with 7 bases matching TRBD1. There are 16 residues in the CDR3. Trimming cost V 3 bases and J 7 bases; bases outside gene matches: 12. In germline, CDR1 is MDHEN, CDR2 SYDVKM. In nucleotides, the CDR3 is TGTGCCAGCAGTTTCTTAATTGCCGGGACAGATAATGAGCAGTTCTTC. It yields the protein CASSFLIAGTDNEQFF. Using reference TRBV28 and TRBJ2-1 for the parts outside the CDR3, the full variable domain is DVKVTQSSRYLVKRTGEKVFLECVQDMDHENMFWYRQDPGLGLRLIYFSYDVKMKEKGDIPEGYSVSREKKERFSLILESASTNQTSMYLCASSFLIAGTDNEQFFGPGTRLTVL.

The rearrangement joins TRBV29-1 to TRBJ2-5; D possibly corresponds to TRBD2 (5 bases). The closer fit of TRBJ2-7 to the DNA end suggests the J call may be wrong. Germline CDR1 is SQVTM and CDR2 is ANQGSEA. The length of the CDR3 is 13 residues. CDR3 protein: CSVGDSVSYEQYF. DNA of the CDR3: TGCAGCGTCGGGGATTCGGTGTCCTACGAGCAGTACTTC.